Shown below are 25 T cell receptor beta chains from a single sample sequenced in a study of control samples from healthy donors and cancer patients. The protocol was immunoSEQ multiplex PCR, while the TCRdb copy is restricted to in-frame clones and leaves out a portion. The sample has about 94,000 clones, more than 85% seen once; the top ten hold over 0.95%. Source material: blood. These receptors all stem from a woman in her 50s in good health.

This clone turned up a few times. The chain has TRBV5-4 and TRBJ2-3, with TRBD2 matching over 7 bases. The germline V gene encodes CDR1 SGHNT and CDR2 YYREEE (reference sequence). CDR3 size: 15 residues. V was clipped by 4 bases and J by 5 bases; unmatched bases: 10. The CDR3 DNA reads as TGTGCCAGCAGCCGTGCTGGGGGGGGGATAGATACGCAGTATTTT. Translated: CASSRAGGGIDTQYF.

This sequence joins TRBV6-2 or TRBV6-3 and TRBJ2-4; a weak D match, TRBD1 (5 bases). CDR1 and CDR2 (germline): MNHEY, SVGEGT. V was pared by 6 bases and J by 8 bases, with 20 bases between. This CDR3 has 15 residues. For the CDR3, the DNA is TGTGCCAGCAGCCTCCTAGGCAGGGATGGTGACATTCAGTACTTC. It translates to CASSLLGRDGDIQYF.

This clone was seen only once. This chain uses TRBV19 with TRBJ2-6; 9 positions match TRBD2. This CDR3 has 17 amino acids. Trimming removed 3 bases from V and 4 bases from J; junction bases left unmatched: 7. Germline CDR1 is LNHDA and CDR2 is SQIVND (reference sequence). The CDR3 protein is CASSIAGGTSGANVLTF. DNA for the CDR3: TGTGCCAGTAGTATTGCGGGGGGGACCTCCGGGGCCAACGTCCTGACTTTC.

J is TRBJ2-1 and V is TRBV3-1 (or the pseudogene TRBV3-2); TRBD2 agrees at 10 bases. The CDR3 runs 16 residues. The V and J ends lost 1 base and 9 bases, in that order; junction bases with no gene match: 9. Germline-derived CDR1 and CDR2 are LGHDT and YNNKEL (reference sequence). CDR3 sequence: CASSQGSGGTIREQFF. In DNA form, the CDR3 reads TGTGCCAGCAGCCAAGGTAGCGGGGGGACGATTCGTGAGCAGTTCTTC.

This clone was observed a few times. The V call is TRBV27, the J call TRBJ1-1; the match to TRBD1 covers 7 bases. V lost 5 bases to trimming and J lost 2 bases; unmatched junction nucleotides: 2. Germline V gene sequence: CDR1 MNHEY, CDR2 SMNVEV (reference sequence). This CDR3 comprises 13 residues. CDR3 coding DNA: TGTGCCAGCAGTCCAGGGGGAAACACTGAAGCTTTCTTT. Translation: CASSPGGNTEAFF.

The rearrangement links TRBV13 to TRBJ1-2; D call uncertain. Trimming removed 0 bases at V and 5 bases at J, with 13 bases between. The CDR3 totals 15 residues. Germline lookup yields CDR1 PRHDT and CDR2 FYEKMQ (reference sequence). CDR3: CASSLGRAEGYGYTF. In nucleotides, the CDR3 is TGTGCCAGCAGCTTAGGTCGGGCAGAGGGATATGGCTACACCTTC.

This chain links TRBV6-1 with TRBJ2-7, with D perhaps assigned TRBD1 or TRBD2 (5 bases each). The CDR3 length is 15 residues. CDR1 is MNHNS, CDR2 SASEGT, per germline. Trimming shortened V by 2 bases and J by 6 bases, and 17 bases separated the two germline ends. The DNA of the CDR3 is TGTGCCAGCAGTGAAAGGGCAGGGAGCCCTGGCGAGCAGTACTTC. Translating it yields CASSERAGSPGEQYF.

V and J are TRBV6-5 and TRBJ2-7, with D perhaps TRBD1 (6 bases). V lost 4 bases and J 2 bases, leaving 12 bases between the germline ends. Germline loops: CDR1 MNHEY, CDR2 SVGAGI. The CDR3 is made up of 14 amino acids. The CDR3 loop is CASSFNGQTYEQYF. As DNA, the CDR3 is TGTGCCAGCAGTTTCAACGGACAGACCTACGAGCAGTACTTC.

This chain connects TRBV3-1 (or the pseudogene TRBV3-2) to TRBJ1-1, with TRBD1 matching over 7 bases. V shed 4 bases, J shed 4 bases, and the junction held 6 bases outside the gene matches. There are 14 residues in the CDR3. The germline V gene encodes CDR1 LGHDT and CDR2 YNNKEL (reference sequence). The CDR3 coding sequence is TGTGCCAGCAGCCTGGGACAGACGGGCACTGAAGCTTTCTTT. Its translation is CASSLGQTGTEAFF.

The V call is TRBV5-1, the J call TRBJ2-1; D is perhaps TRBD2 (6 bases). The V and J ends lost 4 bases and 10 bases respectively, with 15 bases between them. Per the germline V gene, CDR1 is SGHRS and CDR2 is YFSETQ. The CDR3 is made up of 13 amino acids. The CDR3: CASSLGRAGEQFF. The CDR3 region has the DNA TGCGCCAGCAGCCTGGGCCGGGCGGGAGAGCAGTTCTTC.

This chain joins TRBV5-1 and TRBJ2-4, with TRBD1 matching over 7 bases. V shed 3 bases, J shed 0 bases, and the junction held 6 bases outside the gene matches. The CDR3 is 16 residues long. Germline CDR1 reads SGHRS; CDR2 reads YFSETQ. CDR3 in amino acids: CASSWGTELAKNIQYF. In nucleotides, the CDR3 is TGCGCCAGCAGCTGGGGGACAGAGCTAGCCAAAAACATTCAGTACTTC.

CDR3 DNA sequence: TGTGCCAGCAGCCTGGACAGCTACGAGCAGTACTTC. Protein: CASSLDSYEQYF. The gene calls are TRBV2 and TRBJ2-7; maybe TRBD1 (6 bases). This CDR3 comprises 12 residues. The V end lost 6 bases, the J end lost 3 bases, and 9 bases lay between the germline ends. Germline assignment: CDR1 SNHLY and CDR2 FYNNEI.

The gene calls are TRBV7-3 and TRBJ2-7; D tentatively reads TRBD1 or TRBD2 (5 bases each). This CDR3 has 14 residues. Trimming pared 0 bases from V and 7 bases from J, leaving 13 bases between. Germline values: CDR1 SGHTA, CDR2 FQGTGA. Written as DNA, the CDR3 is TGTGCCAGCAGCTTAACCGGGGATTGGGGGGAGCAGTACTTC. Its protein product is CASSLTGDWGEQYF.

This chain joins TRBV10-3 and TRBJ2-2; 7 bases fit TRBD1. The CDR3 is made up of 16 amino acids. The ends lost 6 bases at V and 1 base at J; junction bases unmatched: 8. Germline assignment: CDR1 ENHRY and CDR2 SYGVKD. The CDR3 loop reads CAISKGGAENTGELFF. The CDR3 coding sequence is TGTGCCATCAGCAAAGGGGGCGCTGAGAACACCGGGGAGCTGTTTTTT.

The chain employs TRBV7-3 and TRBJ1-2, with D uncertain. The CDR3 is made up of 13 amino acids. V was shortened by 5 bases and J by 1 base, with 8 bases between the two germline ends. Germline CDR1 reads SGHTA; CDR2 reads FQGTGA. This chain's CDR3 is CASSTDGNYGYTF. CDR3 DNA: TGTGCCAGCAGCACGGACGGTAACTATGGCTACACCTTC.

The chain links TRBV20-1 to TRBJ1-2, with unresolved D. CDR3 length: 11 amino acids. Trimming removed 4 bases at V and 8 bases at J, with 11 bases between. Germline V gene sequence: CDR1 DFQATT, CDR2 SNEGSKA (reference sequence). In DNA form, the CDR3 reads TGCAGTGCTAAGACAAGAGAGGGCTACACCTTC. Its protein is CSAKTREGYTF.

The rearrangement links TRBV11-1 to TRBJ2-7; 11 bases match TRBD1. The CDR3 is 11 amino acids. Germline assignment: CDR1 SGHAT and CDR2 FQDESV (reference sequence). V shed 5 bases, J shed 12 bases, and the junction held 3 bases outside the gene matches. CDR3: CASSGGTGGYF. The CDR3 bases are TGTGCCAGCAGCGGCGGGACAGGGGGGTACTTC.

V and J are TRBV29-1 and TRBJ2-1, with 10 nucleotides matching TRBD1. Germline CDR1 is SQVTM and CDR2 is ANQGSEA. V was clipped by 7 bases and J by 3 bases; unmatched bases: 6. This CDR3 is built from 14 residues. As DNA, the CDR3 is TGCAGCGCCGCGGACAGGGGGGACTACAATGAGCAGTTCTTC. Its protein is CSAADRGDYNEQFF.

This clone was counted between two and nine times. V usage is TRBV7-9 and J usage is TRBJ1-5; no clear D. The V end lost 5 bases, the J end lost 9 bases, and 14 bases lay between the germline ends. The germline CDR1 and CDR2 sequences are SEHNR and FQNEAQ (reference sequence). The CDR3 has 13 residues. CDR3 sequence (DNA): TGTGCCAGCAGCGTCCAGGCGACTGGGCCCCAGCATTTT. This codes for CASSVQATGPQHF.

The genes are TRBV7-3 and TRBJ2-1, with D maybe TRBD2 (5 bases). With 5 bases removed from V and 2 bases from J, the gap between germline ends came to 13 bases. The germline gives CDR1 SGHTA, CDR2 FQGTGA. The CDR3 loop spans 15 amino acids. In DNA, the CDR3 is TGTGCCAGCAGCGTTCAAAGCGGACCCTACAATGAGCAGTTCTTC. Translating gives CASSVQSGPYNEQFF.

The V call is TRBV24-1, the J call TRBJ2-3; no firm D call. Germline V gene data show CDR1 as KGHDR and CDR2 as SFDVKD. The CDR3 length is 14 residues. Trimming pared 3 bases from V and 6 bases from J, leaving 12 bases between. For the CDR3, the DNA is TGTGCCACCAGTGATCGACTGCTCGGGGATACGCAGTATTTT. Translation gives CATSDRLLGDTQYF.

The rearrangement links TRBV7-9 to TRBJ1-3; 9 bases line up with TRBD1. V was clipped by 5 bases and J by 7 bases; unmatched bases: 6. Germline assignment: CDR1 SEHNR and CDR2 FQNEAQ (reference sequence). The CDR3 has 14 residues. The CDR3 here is CASSPGQGGNTIYF. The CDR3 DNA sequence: TGTGCCAGCAGCCCGGGACAGGGAGGCAACACCATATATTTT.

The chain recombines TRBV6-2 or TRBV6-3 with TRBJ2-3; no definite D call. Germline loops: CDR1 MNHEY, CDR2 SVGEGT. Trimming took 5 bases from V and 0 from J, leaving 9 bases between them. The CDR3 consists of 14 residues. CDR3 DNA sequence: TGTGCCAGCAGTGCCGGTTCTAGCACAGATACGCAGTATTTT. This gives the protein CASSAGSSTDTQYF.

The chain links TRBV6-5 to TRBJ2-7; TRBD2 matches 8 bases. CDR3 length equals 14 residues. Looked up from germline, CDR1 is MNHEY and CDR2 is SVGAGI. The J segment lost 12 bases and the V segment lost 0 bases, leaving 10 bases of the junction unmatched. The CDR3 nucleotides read TGTGCCAGCAGTTACTCGAGGAAAGGGACTAGTCCGTACTTC. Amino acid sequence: CASSYSRKGTSPYF.

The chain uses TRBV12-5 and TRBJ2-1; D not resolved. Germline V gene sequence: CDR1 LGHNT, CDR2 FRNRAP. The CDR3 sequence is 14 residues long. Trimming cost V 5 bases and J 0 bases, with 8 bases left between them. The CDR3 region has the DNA TGTGCTAGTGGTCCCGACGGCTCCTACAATGAGCAGTTCTTC. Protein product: CASGPDGSYNEQFF.